This is a list of T cell receptor beta chains from one sample in a study of identical twins. TCRdb reprocessed the 5' RACE reads with MiXCR, giving one entry per CDR3 protein. Of some 900,000 distinct CDR3 sequences listed, roughly an eighth were seen once; the top ten hold around 1.5%. The same sample was also studied in work on yellow fever vaccine responses in identical twins.

What was sequenced was PBMCs. Receptors originate from a woman under 30 in good health. CDR3s include the opening cysteine and the closing phenylalanine or tryptophan. The D gene is left open where the match is weak. Not every row has a clone size; where given, it reads once, few, many or a size class.

>TRBV28|TRBJ1-4|.|15|.
CASWGVGRPNEKLFF
TGTGCCAGTTGGGGAGTGGGACGCCCTAATGAAAAACTGTTTTTT
>TRBV24-1|TRBJ1-1|many|13|.
CATSDLGSLEAFF
TGTGCCACCAGTGATTTAGGAAGCCTTGAAGCTTTCTTT
>TRBV20-1|TRBJ2-3|.|15|TRBD1
CSAEIRGRSTDTQYF
TGCAGTGCTGAAATCAGGGGGCGCAGCACAGATACGCAGTATTTT
>TRBV12-3/TRBV12-4|TRBJ1-4|few|11|TRBD1
CASSLDRGLFF
TGTGCCAGCAGTTTAGACAGGGGGCTGTTTTTT
>TRBV15|TRBJ1-1|few|15|TRBD1
CATSKPGGRVTEAFF
TGTGCCACCAGCAAGCCAGGGGGGAGGGTCACTGAAGCTTTCTTT
>TRBV19|TRBJ2-5|.|14|.
CASRNLASEETQYF
TGTGCCAGTAGAAACTTGGCGTCCGAAGAGACCCAGTACTTC
>TRBV12-3/TRBV12-4|TRBJ2-2|few|17|TRBD2
CATRPLWGGPNTGELFF
TGTGCCACCAGACCACTGTGGGGGGGACCCAACACCGGGGAGCTGTTTTTT
>TRBV4-1|TRBJ2-5|few|13|TRBD1
CASSSTGLETQYF
TGCGCCAGCAGCTCGACAGGGTTGGAGACCCAGTACTTC
>TRBV12-3/TRBV12-4|TRBJ1-1|few|16|.
CASSFSSGYGATEAFF
TGTGCCAGCAGTTTTTCATCAGGGTATGGGGCCACTGAAGCTTTCTTT
>TRBV7-8|TRBJ1-1|few|12|TRBD1
CASSLQGSEAFF
TGTGCCAGCAGCCTACAGGGGTCTGAAGCTTTCTTT
>TRBV4-1|TRBJ2-2|few|12|TRBD1
CATQGFSGELFF
TGCGCCACACAGGGGTTTAGCGGGGAGCTGTTTTTT
>TRBV9|TRBJ2-5|.|15|TRBD2
CASSVGLAERETQYF
TGTGCCAGCAGCGTTGGGCTAGCGGAGCGGGAGACCCAGTACTTC
>TRBV12-3/TRBV12-4|TRBJ2-7|.|15|.
CASSIKVHPSYEQYF
TGTGCCAGCAGTATTAAGGTCCACCCCTCCTACGAGCAGTACTTC
>TRBV14|TRBJ2-1|.|18|TRBD2
CASSQDIFLRGGPNEQFF
TGTGCCAGCAGCCAAGATATTTTTTTGCGGGGGGGCCCCAATGAGCAGTTCTTC